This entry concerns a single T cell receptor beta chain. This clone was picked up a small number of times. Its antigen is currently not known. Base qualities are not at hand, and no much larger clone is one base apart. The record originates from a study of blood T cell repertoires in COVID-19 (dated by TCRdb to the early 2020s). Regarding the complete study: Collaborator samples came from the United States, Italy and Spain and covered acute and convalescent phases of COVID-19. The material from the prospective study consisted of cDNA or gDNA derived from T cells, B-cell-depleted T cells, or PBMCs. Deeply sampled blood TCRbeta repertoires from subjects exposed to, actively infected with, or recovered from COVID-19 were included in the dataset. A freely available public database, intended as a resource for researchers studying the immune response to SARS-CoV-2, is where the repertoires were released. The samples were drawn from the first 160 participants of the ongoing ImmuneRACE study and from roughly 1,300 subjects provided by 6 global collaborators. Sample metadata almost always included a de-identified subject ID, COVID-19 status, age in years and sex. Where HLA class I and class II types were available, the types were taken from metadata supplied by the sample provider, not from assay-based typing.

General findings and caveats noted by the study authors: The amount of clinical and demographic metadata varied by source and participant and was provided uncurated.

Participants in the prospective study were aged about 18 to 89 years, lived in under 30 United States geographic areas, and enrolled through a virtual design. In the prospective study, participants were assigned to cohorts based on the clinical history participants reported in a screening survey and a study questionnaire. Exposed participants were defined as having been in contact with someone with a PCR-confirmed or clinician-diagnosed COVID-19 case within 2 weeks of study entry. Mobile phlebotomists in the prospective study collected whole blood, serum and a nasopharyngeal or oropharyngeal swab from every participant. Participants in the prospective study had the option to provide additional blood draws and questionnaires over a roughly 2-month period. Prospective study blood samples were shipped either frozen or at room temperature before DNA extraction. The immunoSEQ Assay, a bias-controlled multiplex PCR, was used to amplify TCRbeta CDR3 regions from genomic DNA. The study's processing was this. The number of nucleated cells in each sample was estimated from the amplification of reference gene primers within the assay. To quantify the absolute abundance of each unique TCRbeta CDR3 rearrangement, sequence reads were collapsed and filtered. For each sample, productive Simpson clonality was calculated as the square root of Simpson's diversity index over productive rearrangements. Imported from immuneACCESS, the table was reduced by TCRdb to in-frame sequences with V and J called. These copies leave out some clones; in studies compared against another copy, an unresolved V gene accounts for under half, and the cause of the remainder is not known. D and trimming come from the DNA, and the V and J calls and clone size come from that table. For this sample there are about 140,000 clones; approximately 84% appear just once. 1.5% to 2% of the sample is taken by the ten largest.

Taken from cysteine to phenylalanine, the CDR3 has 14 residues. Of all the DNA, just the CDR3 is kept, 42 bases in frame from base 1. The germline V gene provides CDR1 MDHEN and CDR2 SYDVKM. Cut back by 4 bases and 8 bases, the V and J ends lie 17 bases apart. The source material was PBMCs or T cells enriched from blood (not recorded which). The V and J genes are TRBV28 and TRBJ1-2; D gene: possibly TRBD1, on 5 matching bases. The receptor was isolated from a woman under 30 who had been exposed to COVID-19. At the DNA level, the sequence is TGTGCCAGCAGTTCAAATACCCGACAGAAGGGCTACACCTTC. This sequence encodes CASSSNTRQKGYTF.